This T cell receptor beta chain was found in a study of coeliac disease. The protocol was immunoSEQ multiplex PCR, while the TCRdb copy is restricted to in-frame clones and leaves out a portion. The sample includes 2,500 to 3,500 clones, about 65% of them seen just once. J was trimmed by 3 bases and V by 5 bases; bases with no gene match: 6. CDR3 length: 15 amino acids. CDR1 and CDR2 (germline): SGHVS, FNYEAQ. The rearrangement joins TRBV7-6 to TRBJ2-1; TRBD2 aligns across 8 bases. This sequence was found in a woman aged 40-49 years. Sequenced: intraepithelial lymphocytes from the gut. CDR3 amino acids: CASSPSGSYYNEQFF. CDR3 DNA: TGTGCCAGCAGCCCAAGCGGGAGTTACTACAATGAGCAGTTCTTC.